These T cell receptor beta chains were read from a single sample in a study of metastatic and nonmetastatic thyroid tumors. Using MiXCR, TCRdb reanalyzed the PCR reads. The sample carries about 93,000 clones, 9.5% to 15% recorded once. Source material: blood. Every receptor here comes from a female donor with papillary thyroid cancer or a benign thyroid nodule (not recorded which). Some clones in this sample may be carry-over from other donors' samples. Both conserved end residues are part of each CDR3. Fields, in order: CDR3 protein, CDR3 DNA, J gene, clone size, V gene, D gene. D genes are given only for firm matches. Not every row has a clone size; where given, it reads once, few, many or a size class.

cdr3_aa: CASRQGGEKLFF; cdr3_nt: TGTGCCAGCAGACAGGGAGGTGAAAAACTGTTTTTT; j_call: TRBJ1-4; clone_size: many; v_call: TRBV6-1; d_call: -
cdr3_aa: CASSPWTGKNTEAFF; cdr3_nt: TGTGCCAGCAGCCCTTGGACAGGGAAGAACACTGAAGCTTTCTTT; j_call: TRBJ1-1; clone_size: -; v_call: TRBV5-8; d_call: TRBD1
cdr3_aa: CASRAEPWGGPNMNTEAFF; cdr3_nt: TGTGCCAGTCGCGCCGAGCCGTGGGGGGGACCCAACATGAACACTGAAGCTTTCTTT; j_call: TRBJ1-1; clone_size: many; v_call: TRBV19; d_call: -
cdr3_aa: CASSPLLGPGLSGGYTF; cdr3_nt: TGCGCCAGCAGCCCACTCCTAGGACCGGGACTCTCCGGCGGCTACACCTTC; j_call: TRBJ1-2; clone_size: many; v_call: TRBV4-1; d_call: -
cdr3_aa: CATGGYGYTF; cdr3_nt: TGTGCCACAGGGGGTTATGGCTACACCTTC; j_call: TRBJ1-2; clone_size: many; v_call: TRBV7-9; d_call: TRBD1
cdr3_aa: CASSSSGSDTQYF; cdr3_nt: TGCGCCAGCAGCTCTAGCGGGAGCGATACGCAGTATTTT; j_call: TRBJ2-3; clone_size: many; v_call: TRBV5-1; d_call: TRBD2
cdr3_aa: CASSLGDLRSTDTQYF; cdr3_nt: TGCGCCAGCAGCCTAGGGGACCTCCGCTCCACAGATACGCAGTATTTT; j_call: TRBJ2-3; clone_size: many; v_call: TRBV4-1; d_call: -
cdr3_aa: CSAVVERQLTDTQYF; cdr3_nt: TGCAGTGCCGTTGTGGAGCGGCAACTCACAGATACGCAGTATTTT; j_call: TRBJ2-3; clone_size: -; v_call: TRBV20-1; d_call: -
cdr3_aa: CASSEWNGGVSNDQYF; cdr3_nt: TGTGCCAGCAGTGAATGGAACGGGGGGGTCTCTAACGATCAGTACTTC; j_call: TRBJ2-7; clone_size: few; v_call: TRBV25-1; d_call: TRBD2
cdr3_aa: CASSRGQSAGYTF; cdr3_nt: TGTGCCAGTAGTAGGGGACAAAGTGCTGGCTACACCTTC; j_call: TRBJ1-2; clone_size: many; v_call: TRBV19; d_call: -
cdr3_aa: CASSPAFTGGRETQYF; cdr3_nt: TGTGCCAGCTCACCTGCGTTTACAGGGGGCAGAGAGACCCAGTACTTC; j_call: TRBJ2-5; clone_size: many; v_call: TRBV18; d_call: TRBD1
cdr3_aa: CASSQDKGRGLAANEQFF; cdr3_nt: TGCGCCAGCAGCCAAGATAAGGGACGAGGACTAGCGGCCAATGAGCAGTTCTTC; j_call: TRBJ2-1; clone_size: many; v_call: TRBV4-3; d_call: TRBD2
cdr3_aa: CASRGGPGRYSNQPQHF; cdr3_nt: TGTGCCAGCAGGGGAGGCCCAGGACGCTATAGCAATCAGCCCCAGCATTTT; j_call: TRBJ1-5; clone_size: many; v_call: TRBV6-2/TRBV6-3; d_call: -
cdr3_aa: CASSQDRFGGASTDTQYF; cdr3_nt: TGTGCCAGCAGCCAAGATCGGTTCGGGGGAGCAAGTACAGATACGCAGTATTTT; j_call: TRBJ2-3; clone_size: many; v_call: TRBV4-2; d_call: -
cdr3_aa: CASSLEQGAVYEQYF; cdr3_nt: TGTGCCAGCAGCTTAGAACAGGGGGCTGTCTACGAGCAGTACTTC; j_call: TRBJ2-7; clone_size: many; v_call: TRBV7-2; d_call: TRBD1
cdr3_aa: CASSGGDGNYEQYF; cdr3_nt: TGTGCCAGCAGCGGCGGGGACGGAAACTACGAGCAGTACTTC; j_call: TRBJ2-7; clone_size: many; v_call: TRBV7-9; d_call: -
cdr3_aa: CASSTNRVPSGMGGGELFF; cdr3_nt: TGTGCCAGCAGCACTAACAGGGTGCCTAGCGGGATGGGTGGCGGGGAGCTGTTTTTT; j_call: TRBJ2-2; clone_size: many; v_call: TRBV11-2; d_call: TRBD2
cdr3_aa: CASSEASSSNRGTQYF; cdr3_nt: TGTGCCAGCAGTGAAGCGTCGTCGTCCAATCGGGGAACCCAGTACTTC; j_call: TRBJ2-5; clone_size: many; v_call: TRBV6-1; d_call: -
cdr3_aa: CAIQLSSLSYEQYF; cdr3_nt: TGTGCCATACAACTATCGTCACTCTCCTACGAGCAGTACTTC; j_call: TRBJ2-7; clone_size: few; v_call: TRBV6-1; d_call: -
cdr3_aa: CASSEPSNEQYF; cdr3_nt: TGTGCCAGCAGTGAACCCAGCAACGAGCAGTACTTC; j_call: TRBJ2-7; clone_size: -; v_call: TRBV6-1; d_call: -
cdr3_aa: CASSLAQDGTALGNTIYF; cdr3_nt: TGTGCCAGCAGCTTAGCGCAGGACGGGACAGCCCTTGGAAACACCATATATTTT; j_call: TRBJ1-3; clone_size: many; v_call: TRBV7-6; d_call: TRBD1
cdr3_aa: CASSLGGQYYEQYF; cdr3_nt: TGTGCCAGCAGCTTGGGAGGGCAATACTACGAGCAGTACTTC; j_call: TRBJ2-7; clone_size: many; v_call: TRBV5-6; d_call: -
cdr3_aa: CASSFAVSLAWDEQYF; cdr3_nt: TGCGCCAGCAGCTTTGCGGTAAGCTTAGCCTGGGACGAGCAGTACTTC; j_call: TRBJ2-7; clone_size: -; v_call: TRBV5-1; d_call: -
cdr3_aa: CASSRETSGETQYF; cdr3_nt: TGTGCCAGCAGCCGCGAGACTAGCGGAGAGACCCAGTACTTC; j_call: TRBJ2-5; clone_size: many; v_call: TRBV7-2; d_call: TRBD2
cdr3_aa: CASSVDSHYGYTF; cdr3_nt: TGTGCCAGCAGTGTAGACAGCCACTATGGCTACACCTTC; j_call: TRBJ1-2; clone_size: many; v_call: TRBV2; d_call: -
cdr3_aa: CASSRGLTEAFF; cdr3_nt: TGTGCCAGCAGCAGGGGGCTGACTGAAGCTTTCTTT; j_call: TRBJ1-1; clone_size: many; v_call: TRBV3-1; d_call: TRBD1
cdr3_aa: CASSPGQGGNTEAFF; cdr3_nt: TGTGCCAGCTCACCAGGGCAGGGAGGGAACACTGAAGCTTTCTTT; j_call: TRBJ1-1; clone_size: many; v_call: TRBV18; d_call: -
cdr3_aa: CASREPGNTIYF; cdr3_nt: TGTGCCAGCAGGGAGCCTGGAAACACCATATATTTT; j_call: TRBJ1-3; clone_size: many; v_call: TRBV6-2/TRBV6-3; d_call: -
cdr3_aa: CASSPGGGSYEQYF; cdr3_nt: TGTGCCAGCAGTCCCGGAGGGGGTTCCTACGAGCAGTACTTC; j_call: TRBJ2-7; clone_size: many; v_call: TRBV12-3/TRBV12-4; d_call: -
cdr3_aa: CASSQVGGSGYTF; cdr3_nt: TGTGCCAGCAGCCAAGTAGGGGGCAGTGGCTACACCTTC; j_call: TRBJ1-2; clone_size: -; v_call: TRBV3-1; d_call: TRBD1
cdr3_aa: CASTPWGTGDTNIQYF; cdr3_nt: TGTGCCAGCACGCCGTGGGGGACAGGGGACACAAACATTCAGTACTTC; j_call: TRBJ2-4; clone_size: many; v_call: TRBV6-2/TRBV6-3; d_call: TRBD1
cdr3_aa: CSASVTGTGSGYGYTF; cdr3_nt: TGCAGTGCTAGTGTGACTGGGACAGGGTCTGGCTATGGCTACACCTTC; j_call: TRBJ1-2; clone_size: many; v_call: TRBV20-1; d_call: TRBD1
cdr3_aa: CASRWTGGAEQYF; cdr3_nt: TGTGCCAGCAGGTGGACAGGGGGCGCCGAGCAGTACTTC; j_call: TRBJ2-7; clone_size: many; v_call: TRBV28; d_call: TRBD1
cdr3_aa: CASSLGSYGYTF; cdr3_nt: TGCGCCAGCAGCTTGGGCAGCTATGGCTACACCTTC; j_call: TRBJ1-2; clone_size: many; v_call: TRBV5-1; d_call: -
cdr3_aa: CASSFNDFLLGQVSSEAFF; cdr3_nt: TGTGCCAGCAGCTTTAATGATTTCCTTCTTGGGCAGGTATCCTCTGAAGCTTTCTTT; j_call: TRBJ1-1; clone_size: many; v_call: TRBV11-3; d_call: -
cdr3_aa: CASSTLADNEQFF; cdr3_nt: TGTGCCAGCAGCACCCTAGCGGACAATGAGCAGTTCTTC; j_call: TRBJ2-1; clone_size: many; v_call: TRBV9; d_call: TRBD2
cdr3_aa: CASSLERTGELFF; cdr3_nt: TGTGCCAGCAGCTTAGAACGGACCGGGGAGCTGTTTTTT; j_call: TRBJ2-2; clone_size: many; v_call: TRBV11-2; d_call: -
cdr3_aa: CASLGASYEQYF; cdr3_nt: TGTGCCTCCCTCGGCGCCTCCTACGAGCAGTACTTC; j_call: TRBJ2-7; clone_size: many; v_call: TRBV30; d_call: -
cdr3_aa: CASSVGRDRVYEQYF; cdr3_nt: TGTGCCAGCAGCGTAGGACGGGACAGGGTCTACGAGCAGTACTTC; j_call: TRBJ2-7; clone_size: many; v_call: TRBV9; d_call: TRBD1
cdr3_aa: CASSFSSEDTLFF; cdr3_nt: TGTGCCAGCAGCTTCAGTTCCGAGGACACTTTGTTTTTT; j_call: TRBJ1-4; clone_size: -; v_call: TRBV9; d_call: -
cdr3_aa: CASSIDGGGVQQFF; cdr3_nt: TGTGCCAGTAGTATAGATGGGGGGGGGGTTCAGCAGTTCTTC; j_call: TRBJ2-1; clone_size: -; v_call: TRBV19; d_call: TRBD2
cdr3_aa: CASSLGQAHDEQYF; cdr3_nt: TGCGCCAGCAGCTTGGGGCAGGCCCACGACGAGCAGTACTTC; j_call: TRBJ2-7; clone_size: many; v_call: TRBV5-1; d_call: -
cdr3_aa: CASSPGSTEAQYF; cdr3_nt: TGTGCCAGCAGCCCGGGAAGTACTGAGGCCCAGTACTTC; j_call: TRBJ2-5; clone_size: many; v_call: TRBV7-2; d_call: -
cdr3_aa: CSVAGTSASSSYEQYF; cdr3_nt: TGCAGCGTCGCCGGGACTAGCGCGTCGAGCTCCTACGAGCAGTACTTC; j_call: TRBJ2-7; clone_size: many; v_call: TRBV29-1; d_call: TRBD2
cdr3_aa: CASSEALQNSPLHF; cdr3_nt: TGTGCCAGCAGTGAAGCGCTTCAGAATTCACCCCTCCACTTT; j_call: TRBJ1-6; clone_size: many; v_call: TRBV6-1; d_call: -
cdr3_aa: CASSQGFIQYF; cdr3_nt: TGTGCCAGCAGCCAGGGTTTCATTCAGTACTTC; j_call: TRBJ2-4; clone_size: many; v_call: TRBV14; d_call: -
cdr3_aa: CASSEEEGEDLNEQFF; cdr3_nt: TGTGCCAGCAGTGAAGAGGAGGGGGAGGACCTCAATGAGCAGTTCTTC; j_call: TRBJ2-1; clone_size: many; v_call: TRBV2; d_call: -
cdr3_aa: CASSLGDLVVGEKLFF; cdr3_nt: TGCGCCAGCAGCTTGGGCGATCTGGTAGTGGGGGAAAAACTGTTTTTT; j_call: TRBJ1-4; clone_size: many; v_call: TRBV5-1; d_call: -
cdr3_aa: CSASFRDRRLLTDTQYF; cdr3_nt: TGCAGTGCTAGTTTTCGGGACCGACGACTTCTCACAGATACGCAGTATTTT; j_call: TRBJ2-3; clone_size: many; v_call: TRBV20-1; d_call: -
cdr3_aa: CASSPRIYGYTF; cdr3_nt: TGTGCCAGCAGCCCTCGGATTTATGGCTACACCTTC; j_call: TRBJ1-2; clone_size: many; v_call: TRBV7-2; d_call: -
cdr3_aa: CASKNSTLTGELFF; cdr3_nt: TGTGCCAGCAAAAATTCCACTCTCACCGGGGAGCTGTTTTTT; j_call: TRBJ2-2; clone_size: many; v_call: TRBV7-9; d_call: -
cdr3_aa: CASSRGPDHEQYF; cdr3_nt: TGTGCCAGCAGTCGGGGGCCTGACCACGAGCAGTACTTC; j_call: TRBJ2-7; clone_size: many; v_call: TRBV6-1; d_call: -